These 20 T cell receptor beta chains originate from one sample sequenced in a study of blood T cell repertoires in COVID-19 (dated by TCRdb to about 2020). Libraries were made using the immunoSEQ multiplex PCR assay. TCRdb limited this immuneACCESS table to in-frame rearrangements with V and J called. A share of clones is missing; checked studies link under half to unresolved V genes, and the rest is unexplained. This sample gives under 200,000 clones in total; 65% to 85% of them show up just once. Under 4% of the sample goes to the ten largest clones. The sequencing input was PBMCs or T cells enriched from blood (not recorded which). Every receptor here comes from a woman aged 25 to 39 who had been exposed to COVID-19.

CDR3 residues: CARLVETAYANTGELFF. As DNA, the CDR3 is TGTGCCAGGCTTGTGGAGACAGCCTACGCGAACACCGGGGAGCTGTTTTTT. This chain connects TRBV5-8 to TRBJ2-2; a possible D gene is TRBD1 (5 bases). Deletions cut 8 bases from V and 0 bases from J, with 20 bases between. The germline V gene encodes CDR1 SGHTS and CDR2 YDEGEE. This CDR3 spans 17 amino acids.

The chain couples TRBV6-6 to TRBJ1-2, with a possible D match to TRBD1 (5 bases). Trimming removed 2 bases from V and 12 bases from J, with 10 bases in between. This CDR3 has 11 amino acids. The germline CDR1 and CDR2 sequences are MNHNY and SVGAGI (reference sequence). For the CDR3, the DNA is TGTGCCAGCAGTTACCTAGGGGTTAACACCTTC. This encodes CASSYLGVNTF.

In its sample, this clone was seen many times. V gene TRBV29-1 combines with J gene TRBJ1-1, with 10 positions matching TRBD1. The V segment lost 5 bases and the J segment 8 bases; nucleotides outside the gene matches: 2. CDR1 and CDR2 (germline): SQVTM, ANQGSEA. CDR3 length: 11 residues. The CDR3 loop is CSVTTGGEAFF. The CDR3 DNA follows: TGCAGCGTTACGACAGGGGGCGAAGCTTTCTTT. Based on the CDR3 plus reference TRBV29-1 and TRBJ1-1, the full variable domain is SAVISQKPSRDICQRGTSLTIQCQVDSQVTMMFWYRQQPGQSLTLIATANQGSEATYESGFVIDKFPISRPNLTFSTLTVSNMSPEDSSIYLCSVTTGGEAFFGQGTRLTVV.

This rearrangement joins TRBV7-2 to TRBJ2-3, with TRBD2 matching 9 bases. The ends lost 5 bases at V and 0 bases at J; junction bases unmatched: 9. The CDR3 runs 17 residues. Germline CDR1 and CDR2: SGHTA and FQGNSA. This CDR3 reads CASSASGGTPSTDTQYF. DNA of the CDR3: TGTGCCAGCAGCGCAAGCGGGGGGACTCCTAGCACAGATACGCAGTATTTT.

The V gene is TRBV6-1, the J gene TRBJ2-6, with D possibly TRBD2 on 5 matching bases. With 4 bases removed from V and 2 bases from J, the gap between germline ends came to 12 bases. The CDR3 has 16 residues. Germline CDR1 and CDR2: MNHNS and SASEGT. DNA for the CDR3: TGTGCCAGCAGTGGGGAGAGGAGAACTGGGGCCAACGTCCTGACTTTC. Its translation is CASSGERRTGANVLTF.

The genes are TRBV6-5 and TRBJ1-4; unclear D gene. The CDR3 has 14 amino acids. V was shortened by 9 bases and J by 5 bases, with 16 bases between the two germline ends. Looked up from germline, CDR1 is MNHEY and CDR2 is SVGAGI. CDR3 nucleotides: TGTGCCAGTTTGCCCCTTGCGGGCAATGAAAAACTGTTTTTT. Translated, it gives CASLPLAGNEKLFF.

The J gene is TRBJ2-3, the V gene TRBV7-8; D gene unclear. This CDR3 has 12 residues. The V gene's germline CDR1 is SGHVS and CDR2 FQNEAQ. The ends were cut back, 0 bases at V and 6 bases at J, with 4 bases in the middle. Here the CDR3 DNA reads TGTGCCAGCAGCTTAGCGAGGGATACGCAGTATTTT. This encodes CASSLARDTQYF.

This clone has just a few counts. The chain has TRBV5-1 and TRBJ1-5, with 10 bases aligning to TRBD1. Germline V lookup: CDR1 SGHRS, CDR2 YFSETQ. Trimming removed 4 bases from V and 7 bases from J; junction bases left unmatched: 11. The CDR3 is 16 amino acids. CDR3 nucleotide sequence: TGCGCCAGCAGCGCAGGAACCGGGACAGGGGACCAGCCCCAGCATTTT. Protein: CASSAGTGTGDQPQHF.

This clone appeared a single time. J is TRBJ2-2 and V is TRBV9, with D perhaps matching TRBD2 (6 bases). Germline CDR1 and CDR2: SGDLS and YYNGEE. This CDR3 comprises 17 residues. Between the trimmed V and J ends, which lost 0 bases and 0 bases, there was a span of 12 bases. CDR3 sequence reads: CASSVGRRGPNTGELFF. The CDR3 bases are TGTGCCAGCAGCGTAGGGCGGCGGGGCCCGAACACCGGGGAGCTGTTTTTT.

This sequence joins TRBV15 and TRBJ2-4, with 7 bases lining up with TRBD1. The CDR3 has 15 amino acids. Germline values: CDR1 LNHNV, CDR2 YYDKDF (reference sequence). Trimming at V came to 3 bases and at J to 4 bases, leaving 6 bases not matched to a gene. The CDR3 nucleotides are TGTGCCACCAGCAGTGACGAGACAGGGAAAAACATTCAGTACTTC. Amino acid sequence: CATSSDETGKNIQYF.

The V and J genes are TRBV7-2 and TRBJ1-3; D is unresolved. Looked up from germline, CDR1 is SGHTA and CDR2 is FQGNSA. The CDR3 consists of 14 residues. Trimming pared 5 bases from V and 4 bases from J, leaving 12 bases between. The CDR3 spells CASSPPGYGNTIYF. CDR3 sequence (DNA): TGTGCCAGCAGCCCCCCCGGGTACGGAAACACCATATATTTT.

The J gene is TRBJ2-3, the V gene TRBV6-2 or TRBV6-3; D is unclear. From germline, CDR1 is MNHEY and CDR2 SVGEGT. CDR3 length equals 14 residues. The V end lost 2 bases, the J end lost 2 bases, and 8 bases lay between the germline ends. This CDR3 reads CASSYGDNTDTQYF. As DNA, the CDR3 is TGTGCCAGCAGTTACGGTGACAACACAGATACGCAGTATTTT.

The genes are TRBV4-1 and TRBJ2-1, with D tentatively TRBD1 (6 bases). V lost 0 bases, J lost 2 bases, and 8 bases lay in between. This CDR3 is built from 15 residues. Germline lookup yields CDR1 MGHRA and CDR2 YSYEKL. CDR3 region: CASSQDRGTYNEQFF. CDR3 DNA: TGCGCCAGCAGCCAAGACAGGGGTACCTACAATGAGCAGTTCTTC.

The chain has TRBV5-6 and TRBJ2-5; D is possibly TRBD2 (6 bases). The V end was cut by 0 bases, the J end by 4 bases, with 13 bases between. This CDR3 comprises 15 residues. Germline-derived CDR1 and CDR2 are SGHDT and YYEEEE. The CDR3 loop reads CASSLGAGSPETQYF. CDR3 in DNA: TGTGCCAGCAGCTTGGGGGCGGGAAGCCCAGAGACCCAGTACTTC.

CDR3 sequence (DNA): TGTGCCAGCAGCTTAGACAGTCCGTACGCTTTCTTT. Translated: CASSLDSPYAFF. The V gene is TRBV7-9, the J gene TRBJ1-1; the D is unclear. The V gene's germline CDR1 is SEHNR and CDR2 FQNEAQ (reference sequence). Trimming shortened V by 1 base and J by 11 bases, and 11 bases separated the two germline ends. The CDR3 extends over 12 amino acids.

The chain combines TRBV12-3 or TRBV12-4 with TRBJ1-1, with unresolved D. Trimming took 3 bases from V and 4 from J, leaving 6 bases between them. CDR3 length equals 12 residues. CDR3 protein: CASSFASTEAFF. The DNA for the CDR3 is TGTGCCAGCAGTTTCGCTAGCACTGAAGCTTTCTTT.

The rearrangement uses TRBV6-6 and TRBJ2-5, with TRBD1 matching 8 bases. This CDR3 is 18 amino acids long. The germline gives CDR1 MNHNY, CDR2 SVGAGI (reference sequence). V lost 5 bases, J lost 4 bases, and 18 bases stayed unmatched. The CDR3 loop reads CASSRKPQGADYRETQYF. DNA of the CDR3: TGTGCCAGCAGTCGAAAGCCGCAGGGGGCGGATTATCGAGAGACCCAGTACTTC.

This clone was seen a few times. The gene calls are TRBV7-8 and TRBJ1-5; no clear D gene. The CDR3 is 14 residues long. CDR1 SGHVS and CDR2 FQNEAQ come from the germline V gene. V lost 1 base and J lost 5, with 9 bases in between. CDR3 DNA sequence: TGTGCCAGCAGCTTAGGAGGTATCGATCAGCCCCAGCATTTT. Its translation is CASSLGGIDQPQHF.

The chain employs TRBV30 and TRBJ2-7; 8 positions match TRBD1. Trimming cost V 1 base and J 8 bases; bases outside gene matches: 10. The CDR3 is 14 amino acids. Germline V gives CDR1 GTSNPN, CDR2 SVGIG (reference sequence). CDR3 residues: CAWSGGRTGSKQYF. In DNA, the CDR3 is TGTGCCTGGAGTGGAGGGAGGACAGGGTCTAAGCAGTACTTC. Complete variable domain (other parts from reference TRBV30 and TRBJ2-7): SQTIHQWPATLVQPVGSPLSLECTVEGTSNPNLYWYRQAAGRGLQLLFYSVGIGQISSEVPQNLSASRPQDRQFILSSKKLLLSDSGFYLCAWSGGRTGSKQYFGPGTRLTVT.

The rearrangement joins TRBV10-3 to TRBJ2-7; 9 nucleotides match TRBD1. Unmatched junction bases numbered 3, after V lost 10 bases and J lost 2 bases. CDR3 length equals 12 residues. Germline lookup yields CDR1 ENHRY and CDR2 SYGVKD. The CDR3 here is CATGQGPYEQYF. Here the CDR3 DNA reads TGTGCCACGGGACAGGGTCCCTACGAGCAGTACTTC.